Listed below are T cell receptor beta chains from one sample, sequenced in a study of brain T cells in children with intractable seizures. Measured with immunoSEQ multiplex PCR; TCRdb has only the in-frame clones, and not every one. The sample yields 65,000 to 85,000 clones, approximately 94% seen once. Specimen: peripheral blood, collected at surgery. Every receptor here comes from a boy less than two years old with tuberous sclerosis and intractable seizures. Each CDR3 is given without its conserved first and last residue.

V,J,CDR3
TRBV24-1,TRBJ1-4,ATSAAGFNEKLF
TRBV7-3,TRBJ2-1,ASSLGGTGWTYNEQF
TRBV25-1,TRBJ2-7,ASSLPGTPEQY
TRBV7-3,TRBJ1-2,ASSLHGMGQGNGNYGYT
TRBV7-9,TRBJ2-5,ASSQDYKLQAQY
TRBV9,TRBJ2-5,ASSVAGEGETQY
TRBV2,TRBJ2-5,ASRLRERETQY
TRBV14,TRBJ1-1,ASSPTARSRAF
TRBV25-1,TRBJ2-1,ASSESGGRYNEQF
TRBV9,TRBJ2-5,ASSVGQETQY
TRBV18,TRBJ2-7,ASSRQGSYEQY
TRBV10-3,TRBJ2-7,AIARQEYEQY
TRBV3-1/TRBV3-2,TRBJ2-2,ASSLLGGRASNTGELF
TRBV20-1,TRBJ1-1,SASTGKLVTEAF
TRBV14,TRBJ2-7,ASSQEVFFEEQY
TRBV11-1,TRBJ2-1,ASRLTEISYNEQF
TRBV19,TRBJ2-7,ACSVDHRAGYPYEQY
TRBV29-1,TRBJ1-3,SVEGIADTIY
TRBV7-9,TRBJ1-3,ASSLAGPTAGNTIY
TRBV24-1,TRBJ1-5,ASRSLLIGLTITGKGNQPQH
TRBV19,TRBJ1-4,ASSTPGTQNEKLF
TRBV2,TRBJ2-7,ASKLAGGRDEQY
TRBV7-6,TRBJ2-7,ASSQLAGGGYEQY
TRBV11-2,TRBJ1-2,ASSPARDNGYT
TRBV27,TRBJ2-5,ASSLYAGTETQY
TRBV5-4,TRBJ2-5,ASSLGGGRETQY
TRBV5-6,TRBJ1-5,ASSQGYSNQPQH
TRBV7-3,TRBJ2-4,ASSAGGADVIQY
TRBV7-8,TRBJ2-1,ASSPGGLWGSNEDEQF
TRBV20-1,TRBJ1-5,SASKGEGNQPQH
TRBV10-3,TRBJ1-2,AISAGAGGYT
TRBV7-2,TRBJ2-3,ASSLRDGRGTDTQY
TRBV25-1,TRBJ1-2,ASSEYRDGYT
TRBV28,TRBJ1-1,ASSPYGGRRTEAF
TRBV5-6,TRBJ1-1,ASSSGYTEAF
TRBV11-2,TRBJ1-2,ASSFGVSYT
TRBV19,TRBJ2-1,ASSMHGTSPYEQF
TRBV12-3/TRBV12-4,TRBJ1-1,ASSPQDRGEAF
TRBV4-1,TRBJ2-7,ASSQGEGLSSYEQY
TRBV19,TRBJ2-1,ASSASYNEQF
TRBV2,TRBJ1-3,ASTRLGVRWERSYGNTIY
TRBV18,TRBJ2-7,ASSTGTGVYEQY
TRBV10-2,TRBJ2-2,ASSESGFGEKSTGELF
TRBV4-1,TRBJ2-7,ASSPRTGFYEQY
TRBV19,TRBJ1-1,ASHPRARTEAF
TRBV2,TRBJ1-1,ASSDGFRGRRNTEAF
TRBV28,TRBJ1-2,ASSLLGNGYT
TRBV7-2,TRBJ2-1,ASSLSLAGADKDEQF
TRBV11-3,TRBJ2-7,ASSSQGRGSYEQY
TRBV19,TRBJ2-1,ASSLAGHTYNEQF
TRBV5-4,TRBJ2-7,ASSRGVPGLRSYEQY
TRBV5-6,TRBJ1-1,ASSLAAGGRSAEAF
TRBV29-1,TRBJ2-1,SVELGRGLVNEQF